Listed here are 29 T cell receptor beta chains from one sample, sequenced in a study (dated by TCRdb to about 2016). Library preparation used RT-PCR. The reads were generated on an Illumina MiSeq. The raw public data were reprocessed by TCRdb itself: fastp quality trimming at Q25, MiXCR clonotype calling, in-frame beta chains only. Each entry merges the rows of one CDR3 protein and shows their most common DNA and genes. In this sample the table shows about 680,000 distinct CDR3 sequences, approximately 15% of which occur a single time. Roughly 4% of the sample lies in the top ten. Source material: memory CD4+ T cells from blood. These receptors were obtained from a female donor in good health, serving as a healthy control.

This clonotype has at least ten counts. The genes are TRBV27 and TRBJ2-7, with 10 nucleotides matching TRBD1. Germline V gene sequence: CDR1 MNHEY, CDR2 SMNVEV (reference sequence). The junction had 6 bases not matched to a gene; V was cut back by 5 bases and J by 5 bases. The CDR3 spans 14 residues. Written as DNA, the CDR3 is TGTGCCAGCAGTACCGGGACAGGGGCCGACGAGCAGTACTTC. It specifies CASSTGTGADEQYF.

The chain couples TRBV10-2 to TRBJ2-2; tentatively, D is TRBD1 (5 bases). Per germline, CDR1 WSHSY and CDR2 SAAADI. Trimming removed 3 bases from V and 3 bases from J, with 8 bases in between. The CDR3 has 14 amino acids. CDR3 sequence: CASSDQGDTGELFF. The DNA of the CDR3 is TGCGCCAGCAGTGATCAGGGCGACACCGGGGAGCTGTTTTTT.

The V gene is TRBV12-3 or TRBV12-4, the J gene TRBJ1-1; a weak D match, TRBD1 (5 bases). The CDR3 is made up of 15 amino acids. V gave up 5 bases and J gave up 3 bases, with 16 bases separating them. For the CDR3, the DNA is TGTGCCAGCAGTACGGTCGGGGCTGGGGACACTGAAGCTTTCTTT. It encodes CASSTVGAGDTEAFF.

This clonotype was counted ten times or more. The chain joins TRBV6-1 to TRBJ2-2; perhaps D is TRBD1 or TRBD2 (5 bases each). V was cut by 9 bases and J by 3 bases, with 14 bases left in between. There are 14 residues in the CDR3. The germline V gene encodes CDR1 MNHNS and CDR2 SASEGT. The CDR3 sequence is CASRRDGHTGELFF. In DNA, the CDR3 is TGTGCCAGTCGCCGGGACGGTCACACCGGGGAGCTGTTTTTT.

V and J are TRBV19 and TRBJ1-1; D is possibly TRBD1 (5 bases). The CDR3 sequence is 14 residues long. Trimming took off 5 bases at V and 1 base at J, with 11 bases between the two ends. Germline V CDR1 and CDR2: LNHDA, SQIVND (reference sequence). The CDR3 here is CASSAQGTNTEAFF. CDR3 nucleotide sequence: TGTGCCAGTAGTGCTCAAGGGACGAACACTGAAGCTTTCTTT. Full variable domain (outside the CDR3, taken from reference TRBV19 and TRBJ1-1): DGGITQSPKYLFRKEGQNVTLSCEQNLNHDAMYWYRQDPGQGLRLIYYSQIVNDFQKGDIAEGYSVSREKKESFPLTVTSAQKNPTAFYLCASSAQGTNTEAFFGQGTRLTVV.

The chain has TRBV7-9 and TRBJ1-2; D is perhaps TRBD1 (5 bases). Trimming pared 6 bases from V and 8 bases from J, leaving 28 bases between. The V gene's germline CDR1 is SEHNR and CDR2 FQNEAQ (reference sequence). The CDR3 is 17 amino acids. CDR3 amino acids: CASSSAGQRRGKEGYTF. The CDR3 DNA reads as TGTGCCAGCAGTTCTGCCGGGCAGCGCCGGGGCAAGGAGGGCTACACCTTC. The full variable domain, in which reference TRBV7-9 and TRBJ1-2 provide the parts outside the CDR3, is DTGVSQNPRHKITKRGQNVTFRCDPISEHNRLYWYRQTLGQGPEFLTYFQNEAQLEKSRLLSDRFSAERPKGSFSTLEIQRTEQGDSAMYLCASSSAGQRRGKEGYTFGSGTRLTVV.

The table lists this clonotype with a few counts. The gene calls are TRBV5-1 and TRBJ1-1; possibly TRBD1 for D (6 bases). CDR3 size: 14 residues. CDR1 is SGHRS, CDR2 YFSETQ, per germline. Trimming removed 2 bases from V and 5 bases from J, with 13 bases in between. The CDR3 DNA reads TGCGCCAGCAGCTTCGGCAGGGGATGGACTGAAGCTTTCTTT. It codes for CASSFGRGWTEAFF.

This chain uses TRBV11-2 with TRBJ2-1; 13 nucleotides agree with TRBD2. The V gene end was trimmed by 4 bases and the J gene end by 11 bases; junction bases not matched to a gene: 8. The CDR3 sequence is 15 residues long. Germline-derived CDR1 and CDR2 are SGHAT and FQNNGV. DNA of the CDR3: TGTGCCAGCAGCTCTACTAGCGGGAGGGCCGGTAAGCAGTTCTTC. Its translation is CASSSTSGRAGKQFF.

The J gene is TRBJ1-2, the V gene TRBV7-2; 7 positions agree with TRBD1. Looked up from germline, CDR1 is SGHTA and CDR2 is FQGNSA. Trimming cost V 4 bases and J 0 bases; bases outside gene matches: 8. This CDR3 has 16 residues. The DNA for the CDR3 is TGTGCCAGCAGCTCCCGACAGGGACCTTCTAACTATGGCTACACCTTC. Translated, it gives CASSSRQGPSNYGYTF.

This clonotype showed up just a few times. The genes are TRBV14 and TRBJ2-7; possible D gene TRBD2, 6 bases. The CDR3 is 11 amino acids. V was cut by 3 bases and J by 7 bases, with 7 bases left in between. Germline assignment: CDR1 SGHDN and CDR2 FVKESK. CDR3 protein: CASSHGLEQYF. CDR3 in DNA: TGTGCCAGCAGCCACGGACTAGAGCAGTACTTC.

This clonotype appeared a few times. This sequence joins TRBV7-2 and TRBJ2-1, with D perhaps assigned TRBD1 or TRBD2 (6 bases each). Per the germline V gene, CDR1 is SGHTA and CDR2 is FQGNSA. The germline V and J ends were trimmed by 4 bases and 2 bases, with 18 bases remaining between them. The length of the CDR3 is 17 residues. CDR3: CASSSSGGGDAYNEQFF. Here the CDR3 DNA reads TGTGCCAGCAGCTCTTCTGGGGGCGGGGATGCCTACAATGAGCAGTTCTTC.

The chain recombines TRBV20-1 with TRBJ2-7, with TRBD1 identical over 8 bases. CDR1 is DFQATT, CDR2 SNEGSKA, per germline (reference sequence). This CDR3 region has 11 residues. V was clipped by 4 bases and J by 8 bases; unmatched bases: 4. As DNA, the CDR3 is TGCAGTGCTACGGACAGGGACCAGCAGTACTTC. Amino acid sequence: CSATDRDQQYF.

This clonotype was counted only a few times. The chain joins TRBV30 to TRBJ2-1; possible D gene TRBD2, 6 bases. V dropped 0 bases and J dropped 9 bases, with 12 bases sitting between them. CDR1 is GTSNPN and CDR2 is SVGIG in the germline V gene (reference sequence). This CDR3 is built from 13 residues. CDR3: CAWSVISRGEQFF. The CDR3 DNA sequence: TGTGCCTGGAGTGTAATATCGCGGGGTGAGCAGTTCTTC.

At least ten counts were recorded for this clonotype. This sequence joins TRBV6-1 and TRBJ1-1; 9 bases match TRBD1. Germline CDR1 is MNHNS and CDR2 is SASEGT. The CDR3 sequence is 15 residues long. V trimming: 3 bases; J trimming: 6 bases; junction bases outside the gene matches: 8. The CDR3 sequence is CASSDRTGAFSEAFF. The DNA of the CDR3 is TGTGCCAGCAGTGACCGGACAGGGGCCTTTTCTGAAGCTTTCTTT.

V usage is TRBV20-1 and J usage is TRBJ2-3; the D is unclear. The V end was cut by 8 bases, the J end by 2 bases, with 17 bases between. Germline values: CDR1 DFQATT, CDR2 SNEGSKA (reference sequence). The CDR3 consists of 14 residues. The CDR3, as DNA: TGCAGTACTCTTCCTAACTACTACACAGATACGCAGTATTTT. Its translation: CSTLPNYYTDTQYF.

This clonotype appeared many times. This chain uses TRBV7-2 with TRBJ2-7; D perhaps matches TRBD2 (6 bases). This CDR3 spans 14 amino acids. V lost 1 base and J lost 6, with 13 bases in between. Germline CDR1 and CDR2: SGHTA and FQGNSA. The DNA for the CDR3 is TGTGCCAGCAGCTTAGTAGGCAGGGAGGTCGAGCAGTACTTC. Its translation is CASSLVGREVEQYF. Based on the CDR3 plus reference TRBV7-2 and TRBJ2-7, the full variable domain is GAGVSQSPSNKVTEKGKDVELRCDPISGHTALYWYRQSLGQGLEFLIYFQGNSAPDKSGLPSDRFSAERTGGSVSTLTIQRTQQEDSAVYLCASSLVGREVEQYFGPGTRLTVT.

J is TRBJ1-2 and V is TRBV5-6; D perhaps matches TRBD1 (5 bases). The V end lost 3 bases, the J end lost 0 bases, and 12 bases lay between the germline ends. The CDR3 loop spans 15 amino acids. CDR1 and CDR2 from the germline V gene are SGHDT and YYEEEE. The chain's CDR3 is CASSSYGAANYGYTF. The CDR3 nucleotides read TGTGCCAGCAGCTCATACGGGGCGGCTAACTATGGCTACACCTTC.

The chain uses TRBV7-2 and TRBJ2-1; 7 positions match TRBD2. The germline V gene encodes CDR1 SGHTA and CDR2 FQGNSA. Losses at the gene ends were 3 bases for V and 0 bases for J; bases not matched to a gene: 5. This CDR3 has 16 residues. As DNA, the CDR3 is TGTGCCAGCAGCTTGGACGGGACTATCTCCTACAATGAGCAGTTCTTC. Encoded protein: CASSLDGTISYNEQFF.

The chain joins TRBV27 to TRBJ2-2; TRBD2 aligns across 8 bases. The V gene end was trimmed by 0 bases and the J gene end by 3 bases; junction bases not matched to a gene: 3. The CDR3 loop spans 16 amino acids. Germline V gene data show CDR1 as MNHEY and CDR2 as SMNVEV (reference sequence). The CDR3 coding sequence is TGTGCCAGCAGTTTATCAAGGCGGGGGGACACCGGGGAGCTGTTTTTT. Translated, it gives CASSLSRRGDTGELFF.

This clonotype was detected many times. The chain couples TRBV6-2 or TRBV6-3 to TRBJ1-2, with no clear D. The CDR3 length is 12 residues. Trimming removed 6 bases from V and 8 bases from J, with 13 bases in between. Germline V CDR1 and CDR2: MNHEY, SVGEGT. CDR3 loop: CASSPGGLGYTF. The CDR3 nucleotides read TGTGCCAGCAGCCCCGGAGGGCTCGGCTACACCTTC.

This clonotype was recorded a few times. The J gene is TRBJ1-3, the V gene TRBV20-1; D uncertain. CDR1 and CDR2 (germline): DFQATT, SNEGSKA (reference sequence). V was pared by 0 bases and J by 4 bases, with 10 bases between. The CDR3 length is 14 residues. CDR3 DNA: TGCAGTGCTAGAGATAGGACCGCGGGAAACACCATATATTTT. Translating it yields CSARDRTAGNTIYF.

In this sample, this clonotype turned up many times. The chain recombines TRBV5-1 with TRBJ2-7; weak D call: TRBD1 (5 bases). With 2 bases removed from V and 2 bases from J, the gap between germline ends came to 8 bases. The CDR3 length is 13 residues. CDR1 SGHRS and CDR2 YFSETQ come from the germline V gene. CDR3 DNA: TGCGCCAGCAGCTTTGACAGTACCTACGAGCAGTACTTC. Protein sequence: CASSFDSTYEQYF.

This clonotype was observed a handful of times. The CDR3 DNA sequence: TGCAGTGCTCAGAGCGGGGGGGGCAATGGCTACACCTTC. Protein: CSAQSGGGNGYTF. The chain uses TRBV20-1 and TRBJ1-2; a weak D match, TRBD1 (6 bases). Germline V gives CDR1 DFQATT, CDR2 SNEGSKA (reference sequence). The CDR3 totals 13 residues. The germline V and J ends were trimmed by 5 bases and 6 bases, with 16 bases remaining between them.

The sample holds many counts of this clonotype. The CDR3 protein is CASSPEGWADTDTQYF. CDR3 in DNA: TGTGCCAGCAGCCCAGAGGGGTGGGCGGACACAGATACGCAGTATTTT. J is TRBJ2-3 and V is TRBV7-2, with D perhaps TRBD1 or TRBD2 (5 bases each). This CDR3 has 16 amino acids. Germline V lookup: CDR1 SGHTA, CDR2 FQGNSA. The V gene lost 5 bases and the J gene lost 2 bases, with 17 bases spanning the gap.

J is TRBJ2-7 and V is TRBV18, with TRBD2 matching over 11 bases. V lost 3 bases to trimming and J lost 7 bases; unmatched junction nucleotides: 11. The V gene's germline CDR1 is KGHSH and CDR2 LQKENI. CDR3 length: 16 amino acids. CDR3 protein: CASSPPTSGRDKEQYF. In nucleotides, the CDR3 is TGTGCCAGCTCACCGCCTACTAGCGGGAGAGACAAAGAGCAGTACTTC. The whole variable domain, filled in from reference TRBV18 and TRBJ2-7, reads NAGVMQNPRHLVRRRGQEARLRCSPMKGHSHVYWYRQLPEEGLKFMVYLQKENIIDESGMPKERFSAEFPKEGPSILRIQQVVRGDSAAYFCASSPPTSGRDKEQYFGPGTRLTVT.

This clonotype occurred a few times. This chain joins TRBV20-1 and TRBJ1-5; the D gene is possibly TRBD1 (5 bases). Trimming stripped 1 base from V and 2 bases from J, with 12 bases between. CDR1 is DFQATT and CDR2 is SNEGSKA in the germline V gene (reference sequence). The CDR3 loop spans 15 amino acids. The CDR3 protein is CSARGRDGGNQPQHF. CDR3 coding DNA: TGCAGTGCTAGAGGAAGGGACGGTGGCAATCAGCCCCAGCATTTT.

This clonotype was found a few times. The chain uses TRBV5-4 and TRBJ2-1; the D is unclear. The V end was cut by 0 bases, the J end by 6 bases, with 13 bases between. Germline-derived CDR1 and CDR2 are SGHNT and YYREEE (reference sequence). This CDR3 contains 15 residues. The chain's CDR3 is CASSLDWVGGNEQFF. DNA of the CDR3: TGTGCCAGCAGCTTGGACTGGGTGGGCGGCAATGAGCAGTTCTTC.

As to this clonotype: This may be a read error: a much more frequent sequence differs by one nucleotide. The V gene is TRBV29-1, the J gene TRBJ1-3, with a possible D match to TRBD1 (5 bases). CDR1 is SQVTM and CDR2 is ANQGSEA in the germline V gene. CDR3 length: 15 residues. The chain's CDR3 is CSVRGTLTGGNIIYF. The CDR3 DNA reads TGCAGCGTGCGCGGGACTCTCACCGGGGGAAACATCATATATTTT.

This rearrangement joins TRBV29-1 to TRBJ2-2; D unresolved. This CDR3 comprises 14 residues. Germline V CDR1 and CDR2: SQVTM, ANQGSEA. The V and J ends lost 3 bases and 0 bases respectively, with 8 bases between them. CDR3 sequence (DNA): TGCAGCGTTGAGAAGGGAACGAACACCGGGGAGCTGTTTTTT. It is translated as CSVEKGTNTGELFF.